The sequence of this T cell receptor (beta chain) was determined in a study of T cell responses to AZD1222 COVID-19 vaccine. Whole-study results and caveats: Repertoire sampling was restricted to post-peak T cell response timepoints. Mostly white British, mostly female donors; authors suggested clonal diversity may be underestimated.

Using immunoSEQ multiplex PCR, the repertoire was profiled, and TCRdb retains in-frame clones only, with some absent. This table has almost 95,000 clones, around 85% appearing once. V shed 3 bases and J shed 5 bases, with 16 bases lying between them. This CDR3 comprises 16 residues. Germline V gives CDR1 MDHEN, CDR2 SYDVKM. To note about this clone: The antigen is undetermined.

The receptor's source is an adult who received the AZD1222 COVID-19 vaccine. The gene calls are TRBV28 and TRBJ1-4; tentative D call: TRBD1 (5 bases). The sequences come from peripheral blood, collected 28 days after the second AZD1222 dose. The CDR3 nucleotides read TGTGCCAGCAGTTTGTCTGGAGCAGGGACCAATGAAAAACTGTTTTTT. Translating gives CASSLSGAGTNEKLFF.